The 21 T cell receptor beta chains below come from one sample, sequenced in a study of tumor-infiltrating lymphocytes in primary liver carcinoma. The input was approximately 500 ng total RNA; TCR beta cDNA was made from it with a constant-region primer. Each TCR beta library was derived from three nested multiplex PCR rounds that employed slightly modified ARM-PCR. It was with TRBV1-TRBV30 forward primers and a C-beta reverse primer that the first two PCR rounds were run, at about 10 cycles each. TCRdb re-called the multiplex PCR reads through MiXCR, storing one row per CDR3 protein. The sample contains a few hundred thousand distinct CDR3 sequences, around three fifths of which appear only once. Blood RNA was derived from unsorted whole blood, and germline DNA was extracted too. The sample taken for sequencing was peripheral blood. The source is a woman aged 25 to 39 with primary liver carcinoma and hepatitis B virus infection.

With regard to this clonotype: The CDR3 end shows no conserved phenylalanine or tryptophan, and so a read error is likely. DNA of the CDR3: TGTGCCAGCAGTGGTCTAGCGGGATTCAAAAATACGCAGTATCTT. Its protein is CASSGLAGFKNTQYL. This sequence joins TRBV6-1 and TRBJ2-3; TRBD2 matches 9 bases. V shed 4 bases, J shed 7 bases, and the junction held 9 bases outside the gene matches. The CDR3 contains 15 residues. CDR1 and CDR2 from the germline V gene are MNHNS and SASEGT.

For this clonotype: Being one base from a much bigger clone, this may be a read error. The chain recombines TRBV4-2 with TRBJ2-5; perhaps D is TRBD1 or TRBD2 (5 bases each). The ends were cut back, 0 bases at V and 5 bases at J, with 13 bases in the middle. Germline lookup yields CDR1 LGHNA and CDR2 YNFKEQ. The CDR3 consists of 15 residues. CDR3 region: CASSQDKGTWETQYF. In nucleotides, the CDR3 is TGTGCCAGCAGCCAAGACAAGGGGACCTGGGAGACCCAGTACTTC.

Concerning this clonotype itself: In this CDR3 the conserved last residue, phenylalanine or tryptophan, is missing, so a read error is likely. The DNA for the CDR3 is TGTGTCATTTCGAGACAGGGGGCGCGGAATGAGCAGTTCCTC. Translation: CVISRQGARNEQFL. The chain has TRBV10-3 and TRBJ2-1, with TRBD1 matching 10 bases. Per germline, CDR1 ENHRY and CDR2 SYGVKD. There are 14 residues in the CDR3.

This clonotype was detected only a few times. The rearrangement links TRBV5-5 to TRBJ2-1; 10 nucleotides line up with TRBD2. The length of the CDR3 is 16 residues. Germline assignment: CDR1 SGHKS and CDR2 YYEKEE (reference sequence). V gave up 1 base and J gave up 3 bases; unmatched junction bases: 4. The CDR3 protein is CASSLTRLAGYNEQFF. CDR3 DNA sequence: TGTGCCAGCAGCTTGACCCGACTAGCGGGCTACAATGAGCAGTTCTTC.

This chain links TRBV6-2 or TRBV6-3 with TRBJ2-1, with 10 bases fitting TRBD2. Germline assignment: CDR1 MNHEY and CDR2 SVGEGT. Losses at the gene ends were 6 bases for V and 7 bases for J; bases not matched to a gene: 15. This CDR3 comprises 17 residues. In DNA form, the CDR3 reads TGTGCCAGCAGGAACTCGGCTAGCGGGAGTATGTTTAATGAGCAGTTCTTC. Encoded protein: CASRNSASGSMFNEQFF.

Points on this clonotype: A much more abundant neighbour one base away suggests this may be a read error. The V gene is TRBV6-1, the J gene TRBJ2-5; no clear D gene. Germline loops: CDR1 MNHNS, CDR2 SASEGT. This CDR3 has 13 amino acids. The DNA for the CDR3 is TGTGCCAGCAGTGAAGTAACTGTAGAGGCCCAGTACTTC. Amino acids: CASSEVTVEAQYF.

The chain joins TRBV12-3 or TRBV12-4 to TRBJ2-2; TRBD2 is a possible D gene (5 bases). Between the trimmed V and J ends, which lost 2 bases and 7 bases, there was a span of 11 bases. CDR3 length equals 14 residues. The CDR3 nucleotides are TGTGCCAGCAGTTTAATCCCTCGGGGCGGGGAGCTGTTTTTT. Translation: CASSLIPRGGELFF.

With regard to this clonotype: The conserved phenylalanine or tryptophan is not found at the CDR3 terminus, so this likely reflects a read error. The limits of the CDR3 on the DNA are not certain, so only TCRdb's listed CDR3 is given. J is TRBJ1-2 and V is TRBV11-2. The CDR3 adds up to 14 amino acids, both ends counted. CDR1 and CDR2 (germline): SGHAT, FQNNGV. This CDR3 reads CVSSLDRTNYGYTI.

Points on this clonotype: Since no conserved phenylalanine or tryptophan closes the CDR3, a read error is the likely cause. This chain joins TRBV29-1 and TRBJ2-3, with 8 nucleotides matching TRBD1. Per the germline V gene, CDR1 is SQVTM and CDR2 is ANQGSEA. CDR3 size: 13 residues. V lost 7 bases and J lost 2; bases outside the gene matches: 5. CDR3 DNA: TGCAGCGCCTGGACAGGGTCCACAGATACGCAGTATTCT. It codes for CSAWTGSTDTQYS.

This chain connects TRBV11-2 to TRBJ2-1, with a tentative D call TRBD2 (5 bases). Germline assignment: CDR1 SGHAT and CDR2 FQNNGV. V was pared by 1 base and J by 10 bases, with 29 bases between. CDR3 size: 19 residues. The CDR3 DNA reads as TGTGCCAGCAGCTTAGGTCTTAGGTCGTCTGGACTCTCCGTTAGAGAGCAGTTCTTC. Encoded protein: CASSLGLRSSGLSVREQFF.

This clonotype was detected only a few times. V usage is TRBV5-4 and J usage is TRBJ2-3, with 9 bases aligning to TRBD1. The CDR3 has 15 residues. Germline lookup yields CDR1 SGHNT and CDR2 YYREEE (reference sequence). Trimming took 5 bases from V and 3 from J; bases not matched to a gene: 7. The CDR3 sequence is CASSSPGQGTDTQYF. The CDR3 DNA reads TGTGCCAGCAGTTCTCCGGGACAGGGTACAGATACGCAGTATTTT.

The table lists this clonotype with a few counts. The chain recombines TRBV24-1 with TRBJ1-4, with 9 bases matching TRBD1. Looked up from germline, CDR1 is KGHDR and CDR2 is SFDVKD. The CDR3 runs 15 residues. V was pared by 12 bases and J by 10 bases, with 17 bases of the junction left unmatched. CDR3 DNA sequence: TGTGCCCCTCCGTGTTTAGGACAGGGGAGAGCAAAACTGTTTTTT. Its protein product is CAPPCLGQGRAKLFF.

This clonotype was counted at least ten times. This rearrangement joins TRBV29-1 to TRBJ2-5; D is possibly TRBD2 (6 bases). Germline CDR1 reads SQVTM; CDR2 reads ANQGSEA. The CDR3 covers 13 residues. The germline V and J ends were trimmed by 6 bases and 4 bases, with 15 bases remaining between them. CDR3 amino acids: CSVGPQGGETQYF. CDR3 in DNA: TGCAGCGTAGGCCCTCAGGGAGGAGAGACCCAGTACTTC. Drawing the rest from reference TRBV29-1 and TRBJ2-5, the complete variable domain is SAVISQKPSRDICQRGTSLTIQCQVDSQVTMMFWYRQQPGQSLTLIATANQGSEATYESGFVIDKFPISRPNLTFSTLTVSNMSPEDSSIYLCSVGPQGGETQYFGPGTRLLVL.

This chain joins TRBV7-8 and TRBJ2-5; 11 positions match TRBD2. This CDR3 is 17 amino acids long. CDR1 is SGHVS and CDR2 is FQNEAQ in the germline V gene. V trimming: 5 bases; J trimming: 5 bases; junction bases outside the gene matches: 13. The CDR3 DNA follows: TGTGCCAGCAGCCAGGGGTTTAGCGGGAGGGCAGGGGAGACCCAGTACTTC. Translation: CASSQGFSGRAGETQYF.

For this clonotype: A much larger clone lies one base from this, so it may be a read error. The V call is TRBV12-3 or TRBV12-4, the J call TRBJ2-1; D is undetermined. Trimming cost V 4 bases and J 6 bases, with 16 bases left between them. The CDR3 is made up of 15 amino acids. The CDR3 reads CASSSYKPGPNEQFF. DNA for the CDR3: TGTGCCAGCAGTTCCTACAAGCCCGGACCCAATGAGCAGTTCTTC.

In its sample, this clonotype was seen many times. The V and J genes are TRBV29-1 and TRBJ2-7, with D hard to call. Germline CDR1 is SQVTM and CDR2 is ANQGSEA. The CDR3 runs to 11 residues. V dropped 7 bases and J dropped 4 bases, with 11 bases sitting between them. The CDR3 spells CSASDGYEQYF. The DNA of the CDR3 is TGCAGCGCGTCCGACGGTTACGAGCAGTACTTC.

Concerning this clonotype: Being one base from a much bigger clone, this may be a read error. V usage is TRBV12-5 and J usage is TRBJ2-2, with D possibly being TRBD1 or TRBD2 (6 bases each). Germline-derived CDR1 and CDR2 are LGHNT and FRNRAP. This CDR3 spans 12 amino acids. DNA for the CDR3: TGTGCTAGTGGAAGGGGGGCCGGGGGGCTGTTTTTT. Translating gives CASGRGAGGLFF.

The J gene is TRBJ2-1, the V gene TRBV4-1; 8 nucleotides match TRBD2. The V gene end was trimmed by 1 base and the J gene end by 1 base; junction bases not matched to a gene: 3. The CDR3 runs 16 residues. Per the germline V gene, CDR1 is MGHRA and CDR2 is YSYEKL. CDR3 loop: CASSQVTSASYNEQFF. The CDR3 DNA reads as TGCGCCAGCAGCCAAGTGACTAGCGCGTCCTACAATGAGCAGTTCTTC.

This clonotype was counted only a few times. V and J are TRBV7-8 and TRBJ2-6, with D possibly matching TRBD1 (5 bases). The CDR3 totals 17 residues. Germline V CDR1 and CDR2: SGHVS, FQNEAQ. V lost 2 bases to trimming and J lost 2 bases, with 13 bases between them. CDR3 in DNA: TGTGCCAGCAGCTTAAGAACTTCGACAGCTGGGGCCAACGTCCTGACTTTC. Amino acid sequence: CASSLRTSTAGANVLTF.

This clonotype has a handful of counts. One end of the junction does not line up with germline, which may come from a read error. The chain couples TRBV10-2 to TRBJ1-5, with D maybe TRBD1 (5 bases). Germline CDR1 WSHSY, CDR2 SAAADI. The CDR3 extends over 14 amino acids. CDR3 residues: CPSSTGTTGRPQHF. The CDR3 bases are TGCCCCAGCAGTACCGGGACTACGGGGCGGCCCCAGCATTTT.

This clonotype was detected only a few times. J is TRBJ2-7 and V is TRBV6-2 or TRBV6-3; D possibly corresponds to TRBD1 (6 bases). Germline V CDR1 and CDR2: MNHEY, SVGEGT. The CDR3 runs to 15 residues. V was cut by 6 bases and J by 2 bases, with 17 bases left in between. Here the CDR3 reads CASRKQGFIPYEQYF. Written as DNA, the CDR3 is TGTGCCAGCAGAAAACAGGGATTTATTCCCTACGAGCAGTACTTC.